Listed below are T cell receptor beta chains from one sample, sequenced in a study of cytomegalovirus exposure and HLA in healthy donors. TCRdb's table, derived via immunoSEQ multiplex PCR, lists solely in-frame clones and lacks some. The sample has under 250,000 clones, 75% to 90% seen once; the top ten hold less than 3%. The sequencing input was PBMCs. These receptors were taken from a woman between 35 and 50 years old in good health and CMV-seronegative. The CDR3 runs from the conserved cysteine through the conserved F or W.

j_call v_call cdr3_aa
TRBJ2-7 TRBV7-2 CASSLVSSVTSYEQYF
TRBJ1-1 TRBV11-3 CASSLTGGGNTEAFF
TRBJ2-1 TRBV5-1 CASSSVVGNEQFF
TRBJ1-4 TRBV6-5 CASSYKDREKLFF
TRBJ2-1 TRBV5-1 CASSLDRITSGPHNEQFF
TRBJ1-3 TRBV30 CAWRQGQHSGNTIYF
TRBJ1-3 TRBV28 CASSFGLPRFKTGISGNTIYF
TRBJ1-1 TRBV28 CASSLMGGGTEAFF
TRBJ2-3 TRBV6-4 CASSPGLRTDTQYF
TRBJ1-4 TRBV11-2 CASSLVQGGHEKLFF
TRBJ2-7 TRBV15 CATSEKDRTYEQYF
TRBJ1-1 TRBV7-9 CASSFRQASKAEAFF
TRBJ1-1 TRBV7-3 CASSPVLNTEAFF
TRBJ1-5 TRBV10-3 CAISESSYSNQPQHF
TRBJ1-1 TRBV7-9 CASSLDRGGTEAFF
TRBJ1-3 TRBV10-3 CALGAPPGTGGRNTIYF
TRBJ1-1 TRBV5-1 CASSLERASGVQTEAFF
TRBJ2-3 TRBV27 CASSPPLLGGTSTDTQYF
TRBJ2-7 TRBV6-6 CASSSSGRIHEQYF
TRBJ2-1 TRBV29-1 CSARSDKGQFF
TRBJ2-7 TRBV19 CASSIGYRGRGEQYF
TRBJ2-7 TRBV9 CASSVDTGFSYEQYF
TRBJ1-4 TRBV30 CAWSRRQDKNEKLFF
TRBJ2-6 TRBV5-8 CASSLETGTGANVLTF
TRBJ2-7 TRBV5-4 CASSLVAGDEQYF
TRBJ2-1 TRBV12-2 CASRRSLADLSYNEQFF
TRBJ2-3 TRBV7-3 CASSSGTDTQYF
TRBJ2-7 TRBV6-5 CASSTMGLAGEEQYF
TRBJ1-2 TRBV10-3 CAISESPDNGYTF
TRBJ2-6 TRBV6-5 CASRGGAGANVLTF
TRBJ1-2 TRBV19 CASSMQGSWGYTF
TRBJ2-7 TRBV7-9 CASSSGTSGASSYEQYF
TRBJ2-1 TRBV7-3 CASSLGRQGLRGEQFF
TRBJ2-1 TRBV9 CASSVDWSSYNEQFF
TRBJ2-7 TRBV10-3 CAISQTSSYEQYF
TRBJ2-5 TRBV27 CASKEGVTGGQETQYF
TRBJ2-3 TRBV9 CASSGSGRAPDTQYF
TRBJ2-6 TRBV18 CASSPQLSGGGSSGANVLTF
TRBJ1-4 TRBV9 CASSARLGGNEKLFF
TRBJ2-3 TRBV7-9 CASSMGTSGTRDTQYF
TRBJ2-2 TRBV30 CAWRIRDRVNTGELFF
TRBJ1-4 TRBV2 CASRRGQTTNEKLFF
TRBJ2-1 TRBV4-2 CASSQDWGQGFNEQFF
TRBJ2-5 TRBV7-3 CASSSGLAGGTQYF
TRBJ2-6 TRBV19 CASSIWVATSGANVLTF
TRBJ2-1 TRBV6-6 CASRSASGSSNEQFF
TRBJ2-7 TRBV7-2 CASSYTGTGFYEQYF
TRBJ2-1 TRBV7-2 CASSLISGIKNEQFF
TRBJ1-1 TRBV5-4 CASSFQGGGTEAFF
TRBJ2-3 TRBV6-1 CASSEEPASTDTQYF